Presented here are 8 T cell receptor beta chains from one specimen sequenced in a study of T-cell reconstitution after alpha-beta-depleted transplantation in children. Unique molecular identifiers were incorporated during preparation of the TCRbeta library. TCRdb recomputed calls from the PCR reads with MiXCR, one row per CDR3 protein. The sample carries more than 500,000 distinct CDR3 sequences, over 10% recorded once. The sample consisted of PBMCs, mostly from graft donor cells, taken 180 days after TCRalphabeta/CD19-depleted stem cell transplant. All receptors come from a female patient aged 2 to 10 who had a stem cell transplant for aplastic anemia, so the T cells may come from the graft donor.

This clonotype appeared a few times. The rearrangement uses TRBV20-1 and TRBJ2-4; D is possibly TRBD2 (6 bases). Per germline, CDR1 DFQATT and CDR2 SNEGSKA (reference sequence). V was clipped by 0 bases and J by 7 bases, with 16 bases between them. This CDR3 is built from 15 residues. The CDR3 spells CSARDREFVGNIQYF. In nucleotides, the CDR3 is TGCAGTGCTAGAGATCGGGAGTTCGTCGGGAACATTCAGTACTTC.

CDR3 loop: CASAVSGGTEAFF. CDR3 sequence (DNA): TGTGCCAGCGCTGTTTCTGGTGGAACTGAAGCTTTCTTT. The chain joins TRBV11-2 to TRBJ1-1; D remains ambiguous. Germline values: CDR1 SGHAT, CDR2 FQNNGV. V shed 8 bases and J shed 5 bases, with 15 bases lying between them. This CDR3 is 13 amino acids long.

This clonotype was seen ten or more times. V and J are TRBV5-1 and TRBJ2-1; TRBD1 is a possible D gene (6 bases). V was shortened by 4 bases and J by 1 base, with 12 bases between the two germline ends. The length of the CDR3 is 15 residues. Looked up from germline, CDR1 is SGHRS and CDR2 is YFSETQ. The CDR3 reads CASSASQGSYNEQFF. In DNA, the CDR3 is TGCGCCAGCAGCGCATCACAGGGTTCCTACAATGAGCAGTTCTTC.

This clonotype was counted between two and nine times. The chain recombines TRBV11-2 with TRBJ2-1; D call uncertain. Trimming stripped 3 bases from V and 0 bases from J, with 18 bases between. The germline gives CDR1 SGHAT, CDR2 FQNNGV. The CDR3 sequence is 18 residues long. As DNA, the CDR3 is TGTGCCAGCAGCTTCCCTCGCACCGGCTTCAGCTCCTACAATGAGCAGTTCTTC. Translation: CASSFPRTGFSSYNEQFF.

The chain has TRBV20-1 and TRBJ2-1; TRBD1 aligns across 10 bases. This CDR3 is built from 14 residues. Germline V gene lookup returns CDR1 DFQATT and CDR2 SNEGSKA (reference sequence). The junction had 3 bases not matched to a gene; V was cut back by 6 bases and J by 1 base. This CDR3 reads CSATGGRSYNEQFF. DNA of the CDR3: TGCAGTGCGACAGGGGGCAGGTCCTACAATGAGCAGTTCTTC.

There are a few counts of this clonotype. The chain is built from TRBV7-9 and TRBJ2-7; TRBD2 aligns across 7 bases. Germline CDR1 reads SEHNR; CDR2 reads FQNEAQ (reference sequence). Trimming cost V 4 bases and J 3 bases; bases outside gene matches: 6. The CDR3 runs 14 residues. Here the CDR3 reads CASSSRTRGYEQYV. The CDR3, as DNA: TGTGCCAGCAGCTCTAGGACTAGAGGCTACGAGCAGTACGTC.

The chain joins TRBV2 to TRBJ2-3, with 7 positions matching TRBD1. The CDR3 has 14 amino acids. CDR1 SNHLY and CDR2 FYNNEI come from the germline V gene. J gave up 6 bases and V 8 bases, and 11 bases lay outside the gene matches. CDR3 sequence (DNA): TGTGCCAGCCGGACAGGAGGCCTTTTTGATACGCAGTATTTT. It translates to CASRTGGLFDTQYF. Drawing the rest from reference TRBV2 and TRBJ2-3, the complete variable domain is EPEVTQTPSHQVTQMGQEVILRCVPISNHLYFYWYRQILGQKVEFLVSFYNNEISEKSEIFDDQFSVERPDGSNFTLKIRSTKLEDSAMYFCASRTGGLFDTQYFGPGTRLTVL.

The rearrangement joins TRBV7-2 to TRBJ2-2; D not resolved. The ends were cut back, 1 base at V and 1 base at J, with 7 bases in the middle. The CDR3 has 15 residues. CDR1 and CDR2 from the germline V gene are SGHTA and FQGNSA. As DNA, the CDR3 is TGTGCCAGCAGCTTAGTGTTAGGGAACACCGGGGAGCTGTTTTTT. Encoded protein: CASSLVLGNTGELFF.